This TCR beta chain was sequenced for a study of blood T cell repertoires in COVID-19 (dated by TCRdb to 2018 to 2021). Regarding the complete study: The collaborator samples originated in the United States, Italy and Spain and spanned the acute and convalescent phases of COVID-19. Where available, HLA class I and class II types were taken from metadata supplied by the sample provider and were not determined by assay-based typing. The prospective study material was composed of cDNA or gDNA derived from T cells, B-cell-depleted T cells, or PBMCs. Sample metadata almost always included a de-identified subject ID, COVID-19 status, age in years and sex. The repertoires were released in a freely available public database intended as a resource for research on the immune response to SARS-CoV-2. Samples were obtained from the ongoing ImmuneRACE study (first 160 participants) and from about 1,300 subjects provided by 6 global collaborators. Deeply sampled blood TCRbeta repertoires from subjects exposed to, actively infected with, or recovered from COVID-19 were included in the dataset.

Trimming costs V 3 bases and J 7 bases, and their ends lie 15 bases apart. The germline V gene (reference sequence) gives CDR1 as LNHDA and CDR2 as SQIVND. The CDR3, cysteine through phenylalanine, is 14 amino acids long. Solely the CDR3 DNA is kept, with 42 bases framed from the first base. General conclusions and limits of the study: The quantity of clinical and demographic metadata differed by source and by participant and was supplied without curation.

In the case of this clone: Its antigen is unknown. Base qualities are missing; no much larger clone stands one base away.

TCRbeta CDR3 regions were amplified from genomic DNA by means of the immunoSEQ Assay, a bias-controlled multiplex PCR. The authors' analysis ran thus. Within the assay, amplification of reference gene primers was used to estimate how many nucleated cells each sample contained. Sequence reads were collapsed and filtered to measure the absolute abundance of every unique TCRbeta CDR3 rearrangement. Productive Simpson clonality was computed per sample as the square root of Simpson's diversity index over productive rearrangements. TCRdb mirrors the immuneACCESS table, restricted to in-frame sequences. Some clones are absent from its copies; in checked studies, under half trace to an unresolved V gene, and the reason for the others is unknown. That table supplies the V and J calls and clone size; D and trimming were determined from the DNA. A total of about 240,000 clones appear in this sample, roughly 80% of them only once. The ten largest clones represent approximately 3.2% of the sample.

Whole blood was collected in K2EDTA tubes by collaborating institutions according to the institutions' own protocols. For TCRbeta analysis, collaborators shipped samples in one of three forms: frozen whole blood, isolated PBMCs, or DNA extracted from either of those sample types. This sequence uses TRBV19 and TRBJ1-1, and perhaps TRBD1 as D gene, on 5 matching bases. Sequencing input: peripheral blood. This receptor was obtained from a woman younger than 35 with acute or convalescent COVID-19. The sequence in DNA is TGTGCCAGTAGTATGTTTGGGGGGGGAGTTGAAGCTTTCTTT. Protein translation: CASSMFGGGVEAFF.